This section outlines one T cell receptor beta chain sequence together with its context. These data belong to a study of CD8 T cells in Susac syndrome. Trimming cost V 1 base and J 4 bases, with 13 bases left between them. This CDR3 region has 15 residues. Germline loops: CDR1 SGHTA, CDR2 FQGNSA. Roughly 0.45 to 1 ug RNA was reverse transcribed with random hexamers. In TCRdb, the immunoSEQ multiplex PCR reads were re-called with MiXCR into one record per CDR3 protein. The table has about 130,000 distinct CDR3 sequences, more than 75% seen once. Sequencing of TCR beta was performed on blood CD8+ T cells and on blood CD4+ T cells. Multiple sclerosis controls were treatment-naive patients with stable or active relapsing-remitting disease.

V usage is TRBV7-2 and J usage is TRBJ2-5, with TRBD2 as a possible D gene (6 bases). The source material was CD8+ T cells from PBMCs. The TCR was taken from a human donor with multiple sclerosis. CDR3 nucleotides: TGTGCCAGCAGCTTAGATGGGGGGTGGGGAGAGACCCAGTACTTC. It codes for CASSLDGGWGETQYF.